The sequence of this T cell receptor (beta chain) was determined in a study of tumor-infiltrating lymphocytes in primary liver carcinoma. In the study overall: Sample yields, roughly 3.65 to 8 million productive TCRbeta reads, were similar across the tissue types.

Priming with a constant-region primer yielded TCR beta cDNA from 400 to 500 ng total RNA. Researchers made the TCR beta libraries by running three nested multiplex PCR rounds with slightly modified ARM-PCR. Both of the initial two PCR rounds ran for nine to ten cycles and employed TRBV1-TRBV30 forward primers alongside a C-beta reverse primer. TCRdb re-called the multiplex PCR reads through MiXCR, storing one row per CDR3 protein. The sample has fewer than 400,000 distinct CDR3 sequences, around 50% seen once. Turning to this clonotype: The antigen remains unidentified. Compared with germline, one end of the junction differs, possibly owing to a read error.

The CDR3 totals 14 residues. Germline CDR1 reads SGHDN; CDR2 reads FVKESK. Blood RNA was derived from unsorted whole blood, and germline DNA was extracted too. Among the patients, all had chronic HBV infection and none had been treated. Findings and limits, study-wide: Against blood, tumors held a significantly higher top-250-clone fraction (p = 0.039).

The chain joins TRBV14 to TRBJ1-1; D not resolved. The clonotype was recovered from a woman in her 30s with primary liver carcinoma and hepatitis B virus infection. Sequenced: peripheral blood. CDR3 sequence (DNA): TGTGCCAGCAACCAATCTATAGGGAACACTGAAGCTTTCTTT. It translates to CASNQSIGNTEAFF.